This TCR beta chain was recovered during a study of T cells of healthy individuals. TCRdb reanalysed the 5' RACE reads using MiXCR and keeps one entry per CDR3 protein. Altogether about 96,000 distinct CDR3 sequences are present, 17% being singletons, with the ten largest covering 6.2%. J gave up 4 bases and V 7 bases, and 6 bases lay outside the gene matches. Germline CDR1 reads MDHEN; CDR2 reads SYDVKM. The CDR3 extends over 14 amino acids. The chain recombines TRBV28 with TRBJ2-2; 7 bases agree with TRBD1. This TCR was sampled from a human donor in good health. CDR3 sequence: CASKGAGGTGELFF. CDR3 coding DNA: TGTGCCAGCAAGGGGGCAGGGGGCACCGGGGAGCTGTTTTTT.